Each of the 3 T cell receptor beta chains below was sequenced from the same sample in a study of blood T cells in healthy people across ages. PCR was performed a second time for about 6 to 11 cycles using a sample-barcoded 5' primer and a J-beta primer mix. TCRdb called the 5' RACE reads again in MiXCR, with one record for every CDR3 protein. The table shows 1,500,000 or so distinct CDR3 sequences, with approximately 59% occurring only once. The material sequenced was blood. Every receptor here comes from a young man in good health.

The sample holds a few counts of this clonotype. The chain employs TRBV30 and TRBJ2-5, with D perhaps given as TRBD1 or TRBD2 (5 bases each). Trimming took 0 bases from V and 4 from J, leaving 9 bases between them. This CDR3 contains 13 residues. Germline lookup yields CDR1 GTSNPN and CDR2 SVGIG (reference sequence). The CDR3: CAWSVFGGETQYF. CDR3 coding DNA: TGTGCCTGGAGTGTATTTGGGGGAGAGACCCAGTACTTC.

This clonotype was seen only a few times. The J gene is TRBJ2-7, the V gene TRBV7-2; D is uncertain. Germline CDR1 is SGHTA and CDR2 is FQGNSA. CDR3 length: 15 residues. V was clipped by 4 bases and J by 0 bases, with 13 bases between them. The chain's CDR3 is CASSSRPPTSYEQYF. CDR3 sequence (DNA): TGTGCCAGCAGCTCCCGACCGCCGACCTCCTACGAGCAGTACTTC.

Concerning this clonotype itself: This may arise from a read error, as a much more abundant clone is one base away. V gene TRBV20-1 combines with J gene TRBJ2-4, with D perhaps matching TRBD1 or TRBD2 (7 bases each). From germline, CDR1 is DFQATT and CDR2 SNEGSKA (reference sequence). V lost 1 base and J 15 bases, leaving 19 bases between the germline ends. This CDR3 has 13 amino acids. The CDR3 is CSARADRDYERYF. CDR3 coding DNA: TGCAGTGCTAGAGCTGACAGGGACTACGAGCGGTACTTC.